Presented here are 14 T cell receptor beta chains from one specimen sequenced in a study of T cell changes during pregnancy in multiple sclerosis. Measured with immunoSEQ multiplex PCR; TCRdb has only the in-frame clones, and not every one. The sample gives 100,000 or so clones, roughly 94% of which show up once; 1.5% to 2% is in the top ten. Sequencing was performed on peripheral blood, taken after pregnancy. The receptors shown here come from a female donor in good health, enrolled as a control in a pregnancy study.

The chain carries TRBV19 and TRBJ2-3; TRBD2 might be the D (6 bases). V was shortened by 4 bases and J by 1 base, with 12 bases between the two germline ends. Per germline, CDR1 LNHDA and CDR2 SQIVND (reference sequence). The CDR3 is made up of 15 amino acids. The CDR3 region is CASSRGGVGTDTQYF. As DNA, the CDR3 is TGTGCCAGTAGTAGGGGAGGTGTGGGCACAGATACGCAGTATTTT. Full variable domain (outside the CDR3, taken from reference TRBV19 and TRBJ2-3): DGGITQSPKYLFRKEGQNVTLSCEQNLNHDAMYWYRQDPGQGLRLIYYSQIVNDFQKGDIAEGYSVSREKKESFPLTVTSAQKNPTAFYLCASSRGGVGTDTQYFGPGTRLTVL.

V gene TRBV28 combines with J gene TRBJ2-5, with D possibly TRBD2 on 5 matching bases. Trimming stripped 4 bases from V and 11 bases from J, with 14 bases between. CDR1 is MDHEN, CDR2 SYDVKM, per germline. The CDR3 is 12 amino acids. CDR3 sequence (DNA): TGTGCCAGCAGTTCCCCCCCCGGGGAGCAGTACTTC. It translates to CASSSPPGEQYF. The whole variable domain, remainder taken from reference TRBV28 and TRBJ2-5, is DVKVTQSSRYLVKRTGEKVFLECVQDMDHENMFWYRQDPGLGLRLIYFSYDVKMKEKGDIPEGYSVSREKKERFSLILESASTNQTSMYLCASSSPPGEQYFGPGTRLLVL.

The J gene is TRBJ2-7, the V gene TRBV13, with a weak D call TRBD1 (5 bases). There are 14 residues in the CDR3. Trimming pared 4 bases from V and 2 bases from J, leaving 12 bases between. CDR1 is PRHDT, CDR2 FYEKMQ, per germline (reference sequence). The CDR3 spells CASSSQGAPYEQYF. The CDR3 nucleotides read TGTGCCAGCAGCTCCCAAGGGGCGCCCTACGAGCAGTACTTC.

This chain connects TRBV5-1 to TRBJ2-1; D is perhaps TRBD2 (6 bases). This CDR3 spans 14 amino acids. CDR1 is SGHRS, CDR2 YFSETQ, per germline. V lost 1 base to trimming and J lost 4 bases, with 9 bases between them. CDR3 bases: TGCGCCAGCAGCTTGCGGGAGAGGTACAATGAGCAGTTCTTC. Translated: CASSLRERYNEQFF. Together with reference TRBV5-1 and TRBJ2-1, the CDR3 gives the full variable domain: KAGVTQTPRYLIKTRGQQVTLSCSPISGHRSVSWYQQTPGQGLQFLFEYFSETQRNKGNFPGRFSGRQFSNSRSEMNVSTLELGDSALYLCASSLRERYNEQFFGPGTRLTVL.

The chain combines TRBV5-1 with TRBJ2-5; maybe TRBD2 (6 bases). Germline loops: CDR1 SGHRS, CDR2 YFSETQ. Deletions cut 4 bases from V and 7 bases from J, with 20 bases between. The CDR3 extends over 15 amino acids. DNA for the CDR3: TGCGCCAGCAGCCCGGGGGACCGGGACGTGGGGACCCAGTACTTC. Its translation: CASSPGDRDVGTQYF. Together with reference TRBV5-1 and TRBJ2-5, the CDR3 gives the full variable domain: KAGVTQTPRYLIKTRGQQVTLSCSPISGHRSVSWYQQTPGQGLQFLFEYFSETQRNKGNFPGRFSGRQFSNSRSEMNVSTLELGDSALYLCASSPGDRDVGTQYFGPGTRLLVL.

V and J are TRBV6-5 and TRBJ2-1; D is perhaps TRBD2 (6 bases). Germline V gene lookup returns CDR1 MNHEY and CDR2 SVGAGI. V was trimmed by 4 bases and J by 9 bases, leaving 13 bases between them. CDR3 length: 13 residues. The CDR3 nucleotides are TGTGCCAGCAGTTCTGGACGGGGAGGTGAGCAGTTCTTC. The encoded protein is CASSSGRGGEQFF.

The V and J genes are TRBV7-2 and TRBJ2-7; TRBD2 matches 10 bases. V shed 5 bases and J 2 bases; nucleotides not matched to a gene: 3. Per the germline V gene, CDR1 is SGHTA and CDR2 is FQGNSA. The CDR3 length is 14 residues. The CDR3 here is CASSRTSGPYEQYF. The CDR3, as DNA: TGTGCCAGCAGCCGGACTAGCGGTCCCTACGAGCAGTACTTC.

CDR3 loop: CASSSIGLVRAFF. In nucleotides, the CDR3 is TGTGCCAGCAGTTCCATCGGACTTGTTCGAGCTTTCTTT. This rearrangement joins TRBV27 to TRBJ1-1; D gene unclear. CDR3 size: 13 residues. V was cut by 4 bases and J by 10 bases, with 16 bases left in between. Germline V gene data show CDR1 as MNHEY and CDR2 as SMNVEV (reference sequence).

The chain recombines TRBV19 with TRBJ1-2; D may be TRBD1 (5 bases). Germline CDR1 is LNHDA and CDR2 is SQIVND (reference sequence). Trimming took off 3 bases at V and 4 bases at J, with 12 bases between the two ends. The CDR3 spans 14 residues. CDR3 sequence reads: CASSIGGYVYGYTF. DNA for the CDR3: TGTGCCAGTAGTATCGGGGGGTACGTCTATGGCTACACCTTC.

The chain links TRBV28 to TRBJ2-1; 8 bases match TRBD2. Germline V lookup: CDR1 MDHEN, CDR2 SYDVKM. The ends lost 10 bases at V and 0 bases at J; junction bases unmatched: 2. This CDR3 has 13 amino acids. This CDR3 reads CATGTSSYNEQFF. The CDR3 DNA follows: TGTGCCACCGGGACTAGCTCCTACAATGAGCAGTTCTTC.

In nucleotides, the CDR3 is TGTGCCTACGGACAGGAAGACGAGCAGTACTTC. It translates to CAYGQEDEQYF. The rearrangement links TRBV30 to TRBJ2-7; TRBD1 aligns across 7 bases. With 7 bases clipped from V and 5 bases from J, the junction kept 5 bases outside the gene matches. The CDR3 consists of 11 residues. Germline CDR1 and CDR2: GTSNPN and SVGIG (reference sequence).

The chain couples TRBV5-1 to TRBJ1-1; TRBD1 agrees at 9 bases. Germline V gives CDR1 SGHRS, CDR2 YFSETQ. Trimming at V came to 3 bases and at J to 6 bases, leaving 9 bases not matched to a gene. This CDR3 is 15 amino acids long. For the CDR3, the DNA is TGCGCCAGCAGCTCAACCGGGACAGGGACGCCTGAAGCTTTCTTT. Translation gives CASSSTGTGTPEAFF.

The chain joins TRBV27 to TRBJ2-1, with 10 bases matching TRBD2. The V gene's germline CDR1 is MNHEY and CDR2 SMNVEV (reference sequence). The CDR3 totals 16 residues. V lost 5 bases and J lost 8; bases outside the gene matches: 12. CDR3 amino acids: CASSQLAGMTFDEQFF. CDR3 nucleotides: TGTGCCAGCAGTCAACTAGCGGGAATGACATTCGATGAGCAGTTCTTC.

This rearrangement joins TRBV28 to TRBJ2-5; no definite D call. From germline, CDR1 is MDHEN and CDR2 SYDVKM. The V and J ends lost 4 bases and 5 bases respectively, with 11 bases between them. The CDR3 consists of 13 residues. CDR3 DNA: TGTGCCAGCAGTTGGTATACATCGGAGACCCAGTACTTC. Encoded protein: CASSWYTSETQYF.